Listed below are T cell receptor beta chains from one sample, sequenced in a study of Ad26.COV2.S vaccination and SARS-CoV-2 variants. The data were produced by immunoSEQ multiplex PCR, yet TCRdb's version contains in-frame clones alone and is incomplete. The repertoire holds about 480,000 clones, around 88% seen once, with around 13% in the top ten. Source: peripheral blood, taken in a trial of Ad26.COV2.S vaccine versus placebo. The receptors derive from a person between 18 and 59 years old who received the Ad26.COV2.S COVID-19 vaccine or a placebo. Each CDR3 is given with its conserved first and last residue. D genes are given only for firm matches. Not every row has a clone size; where given, it reads once, few, many or a size class.

abundance: once; j_gene: TRBJ2-1; v_gene: TRBV7-8; d_gene: -; CDR3aa: CASSFRDEQFF; CDR3nt: TGTGCCAGCAGCTTTCGGGATGAGCAGTTCTTC
abundance: -; j_gene: TRBJ2-5; v_gene: TRBV19; d_gene: -; CDR3aa: CASSIGGGEETQYF; CDR3nt: TGTGCCAGTAGTATAGGTGGGGGAGAAGAGACCCAGTACTTC
abundance: -; j_gene: TRBJ1-1; v_gene: TRBV30; d_gene: -; CDR3aa: CASSTGGGTEAFF; CDR3nt: TGTGCCTCCTCGACAGGCGGGGGCACTGAAGCTTTCTTT
abundance: -; j_gene: TRBJ1-2; v_gene: TRBV9; d_gene: -; CDR3aa: CASSVAAAPSNYGYTF; CDR3nt: TGTGCCAGCAGCGTAGCCGCAGCCCCTTCTAACTATGGCTACACCTTC
abundance: -; j_gene: TRBJ2-3; v_gene: TRBV9; d_gene: TRBD2; CDR3aa: CASSTTAGGTDTQYF; CDR3nt: TGTGCCAGCAGCACCACAGCGGGAGGCACAGATACACAGTATTTT
abundance: -; j_gene: TRBJ2-7; v_gene: TRBV6-2/TRBV6-3; d_gene: TRBD1; CDR3aa: CASSPLTGTLSYEQYF; CDR3nt: TGTGCCAGCAGTCCGTTGACAGGGACCCTCTCCTACGAGCAGTACTTC
abundance: -; j_gene: TRBJ2-7; v_gene: TRBV3-1/TRBV3-2; d_gene: -; CDR3aa: CASSQVGGMYEQYF; CDR3nt: TGTGCCAGCAGCCAAGTAGGCGGGATGTACGAGCAGTACTTC
abundance: -; j_gene: TRBJ2-7; v_gene: TRBV28; d_gene: -; CDR3aa: CASSSLGMSYEQYF; CDR3nt: TGTGCCAGCAGTTCCCTTGGCATGTCCTACGAGCAGTACTTC
abundance: -; j_gene: TRBJ2-4; v_gene: TRBV19; d_gene: TRBD2; CDR3aa: CASSPDSGRNIQYF; CDR3nt: TGTGCCAGTAGTCCTGATAGCGGGAGAAACATTCAGTACTTC
abundance: -; j_gene: TRBJ2-7; v_gene: TRBV6-5; d_gene: -; CDR3aa: CASRATGFWEQYF; CDR3nt: TGTGCCAGCAGGGCGACAGGTTTCTGGGAGCAGTACTTC
abundance: -; j_gene: TRBJ1-3; v_gene: TRBV28; d_gene: TRBD1; CDR3aa: CASSPDRAGNTIYF; CDR3nt: TGTGCCAGCAGTCCTGACAGGGCAGGAAACACCATATATTTT
abundance: -; j_gene: TRBJ2-1; v_gene: TRBV5-3; d_gene: -; CDR3aa: CARSLDILRGPYNEQFF; CDR3nt: TGTGCCAGAAGCTTGGATATACTTCGGGGGCCTTACAATGAGCAGTTCTTC
abundance: -; j_gene: TRBJ2-2; v_gene: TRBV4-3; d_gene: TRBD1; CDR3aa: CASSQGQGAIGELFF; CDR3nt: TGCGCCAGCAGCCAAGGTCAGGGGGCGATCGGGGAGCTGTTTTTT
abundance: once; j_gene: TRBJ1-6; v_gene: TRBV25-1; d_gene: -; CDR3aa: CASSPPGDTNSPLHF; CDR3nt: TGTGCCAGCAGCCCACCCGGGGACACTAATTCACCCCTCCACTTT
abundance: -; j_gene: TRBJ1-1; v_gene: TRBV4-3; d_gene: TRBD1; CDR3aa: CASSQWTGVTEAFF; CDR3nt: TGCGCCAGCAGCCAATGGACAGGGGTTACTGAAGCTTTCTTT
abundance: -; j_gene: TRBJ1-4; v_gene: TRBV10-3; d_gene: TRBD1; CDR3aa: CATRDSNEKLFF; CDR3nt: TGTGCCACCCGGGACAGTAACGAAAAACTGTTTTTT
abundance: -; j_gene: TRBJ1-6; v_gene: TRBV9; d_gene: -; CDR3aa: CASSVGESPLHF; CDR3nt: TGTGCCAGCAGCGTAGGGGAATCACCCCTCCACTTT
abundance: -; j_gene: TRBJ2-3; v_gene: TRBV6-2/TRBV6-3; d_gene: TRBD1; CDR3aa: CASSNPPTTGSTDTQYF; CDR3nt: TGTGCCAGCAGTAACCCCCCAACGACAGGGAGCACAGATACGCAGTATTTT
abundance: -; j_gene: TRBJ2-7; v_gene: TRBV28; d_gene: -; CDR3aa: CASRPVGVVGYEQYF; CDR3nt: TGTGCCAGCAGGCCCGTAGGGGTGGTGGGGTACGAGCAGTACTTC
abundance: -; j_gene: TRBJ2-1; v_gene: TRBV7-9; d_gene: TRBD2; CDR3aa: CASSLRTSGLGRGLFF; CDR3nt: TGTGCCAGCAGCTTACGGACTAGCGGGCTGGGGCGGGGTCTGTTCTTC
abundance: -; j_gene: TRBJ1-1; v_gene: TRBV10-3; d_gene: TRBD1; CDR3aa: CAIRGTGKHTEAFF; CDR3nt: TGTGCCATCAGGGGGACAGGTAAACACACTGAAGCTTTCTTT
abundance: -; j_gene: TRBJ1-3; v_gene: TRBV19; d_gene: TRBD1; CDR3aa: CATTGGPGNTIYF; CDR3nt: TGTGCCACGACAGGGGGCCCTGGAAACACCATATATTTT
abundance: -; j_gene: TRBJ2-3; v_gene: TRBV27; d_gene: -; CDR3aa: CASSLSATLGPSTDTQYF; CDR3nt: TGTGCCAGCAGTTTATCCGCGACTCTGGGACCCAGCACAGATACGCAGTATTTT
abundance: -; j_gene: TRBJ2-1; v_gene: TRBV11-3; d_gene: TRBD2; CDR3aa: CASSLDMGGRAFSEQFF; CDR3nt: TGTGCCAGCAGCTTAGATATGGGCGGGAGGGCCTTTAGTGAGCAGTTCTTC
abundance: -; j_gene: TRBJ1-5; v_gene: TRBV28; d_gene: -; CDR3aa: CASSLEQQPQHF; CDR3nt: TGTGCCAGCAGTCTTGAGCAACAGCCCCAGCATTTT
abundance: -; j_gene: TRBJ1-3; v_gene: TRBV5-1; d_gene: TRBD1; CDR3aa: CASRKGGAVGNTIYF; CDR3nt: TGCGCCAGCAGGAAAGGGGGCGCGGTCGGAAACACCATATATTTT
abundance: many; j_gene: TRBJ2-7; v_gene: TRBV20-1; d_gene: -; CDR3aa: CSASWQAEYEQYF; CDR3nt: TGCAGTGCTAGTTGGCAGGCGGAATACGAGCAGTACTTC